The 4 T cell receptor beta chains reported below all come from one sample, sequenced in a study of blood T cell repertoires in COVID-19. Generated by immunoSEQ multiplex PCR, the TCRdb table keeps only in-frame clones and is missing some. The sample shows about 180,000 clones, around 86% of them seen only once. The sample was peripheral blood. Receptors were obtained from a man aged 50-60 years with active or convalescent COVID-19.

J is TRBJ1-3 and V is TRBV30; D is uncertain. CDR3 length equals 12 residues. Germline V CDR1 and CDR2: GTSNPN, SVGIG (reference sequence). Trimming removed 7 bases from V and 0 bases from J, with 7 bases in between. The CDR3 region is CASEPSGNTIYF. The DNA for the CDR3 is TGTGCCTCTGAGCCCTCTGGAAACACCATATATTTT.

The V call is TRBV9, the J call TRBJ2-1; 12 nucleotides match TRBD2. This CDR3 spans 15 amino acids. The germline CDR1 and CDR2 sequences are SGDLS and YYNGEE. Unmatched junction bases numbered 5, after V lost 3 bases and J lost 7 bases. As DNA, the CDR3 is TGTGCCAGCAGCGCTGGGACTAGCGGGTATAATGAGCAGTTCTTC. Translating it yields CASSAGTSGYNEQFF.

This clone was observed once. The chain employs TRBV2 and TRBJ1-6; D perhaps matches TRBD1 (5 bases). Trimming removed 7 bases at V and 6 bases at J, with 16 bases between. CDR3 length: 15 residues. Germline V gives CDR1 SNHLY, CDR2 FYNNEI. The CDR3 region has the DNA TGTGCCAGCAACAGAAGGGGAAATGCTAATTCACCCCTCCACTTT. Protein sequence: CASNRRGNANSPLHF.

The table lists this clone with a count of one. The CDR3 nucleotides are TGCGCCAGCAGCTTGGCAGTCGGACTCTATGGCGCTGAAGCTTTCTTT. Its protein product is CASSLAVGLYGAEAFF. This rearrangement joins TRBV5-1 to TRBJ1-1, with D uncertain. Deletions cut 0 bases from V and 6 bases from J, with 18 bases between. Germline-derived CDR1 and CDR2 are SGHRS and YFSETQ. The CDR3 loop spans 16 amino acids.